Listed here are 3 T cell receptor beta chains from one sample, sequenced in a study of identical twins. One entry per CDR3 protein, called by TCRdb with MiXCR from the 5' RACE reads. The table shows 410,000 or so distinct CDR3 sequences, with less than 20% occurring only once. Sequencing was done on a sample of naive T cells sorted from blood. The source is a man aged 45-60 years in good health.

This clonotype has a handful of counts. This chain uses TRBV20-1 with TRBJ1-6; TRBD1 aligns across 7 bases. CDR1 and CDR2 (germline): DFQATT, SNEGSKA (reference sequence). J was trimmed by 7 bases and V by 5 bases; bases with no gene match: 14. The length of the CDR3 is 16 residues. CDR3 residues: CSAPLIGPGGNSPLHF. Written as DNA, the CDR3 is TGCAGTGCTCCCTTGATCGGACCAGGGGGAAATTCACCCCTCCACTTT.

The genes are TRBV11-2 and TRBJ2-7; D possibly matches TRBD1 or TRBD2 (5 bases each). The CDR3 runs to 11 residues. V was cut by 1 base and J by 11 bases, with 9 bases left in between. Germline assignment: CDR1 SGHAT and CDR2 FQNNGV. CDR3 region: CASSLAGTKYF. CDR3 sequence (DNA): TGTGCCAGCAGCTTAGCCGGGACGAAGTACTTC. Looking up the rest from reference TRBV11-2 and TRBJ2-7 gives the full variable domain: EAGVAQSPRYKIIEKRQSVAFWCNPISGHATLYWYQQILGQGPKLLIQFQNNGVVDDSQLPKDRFSAERLKGVDSTLKIQPAKLEDSAVYLCASSLAGTKYFGPGTRLTVT.

This clonotype has more than one count but fewer than ten. V is TRBV20-1 and J is TRBJ2-3; TRBD2 matches 7 bases. The CDR3 spans 15 residues. V dropped 5 bases and J dropped 1; count of bases not matched to a gene: 9. CDR1 is DFQATT and CDR2 is SNEGSKA in the germline V gene (reference sequence). The CDR3 nucleotides read TGCAGTGCTGGCCGGAGCGGGGAGGGCACAGATACGCAGTATTTT. This translates into CSAGRSGEGTDTQYF.